This T cell receptor (beta chain) was recorded in a study of T cell responses to AZD1222 COVID-19 vaccine. Study-level findings and limits: The repertoires were collected only after the peak T cell response.

TCRdb's table, derived via immunoSEQ multiplex PCR, lists solely in-frame clones and lacks some. Among 80,000 to 100,000 clones listed, roughly 92% were seen once. This clone has only one observation. What it binds is unknown. This CDR3 spans 16 amino acids. From germline, CDR1 is SGHTA and CDR2 FQGNSA. The V end was cut by 5 bases, the J end by 1 base, with 16 bases between. This clonotype was sampled from an adult in good health. Sequenced here: peripheral blood, sampled on day 0 of AZD1222 vaccination. The chain employs TRBV7-2 and TRBJ2-3, with TRBD2 as a possible D gene (5 bases). The CDR3 loop reads CASSPPGIIRTDTQYF. The CDR3 DNA sequence: TGTGCCAGCAGCCCCCCCGGGATAATCCGCACAGATACGCAGTATTTT.